Shown below are 25 T cell receptor beta chains from a single sample sequenced in a study of blood T cell repertoires in COVID-19. The data were produced by immunoSEQ multiplex PCR, yet TCRdb's version contains in-frame clones alone and is incomplete. The sample lists roughly 200,000 clones, around 86% occurring once. Sequencing input: PBMCs or T cells enriched from blood (not recorded which). The receptors stem from a man between 35 and 55 years old with acute COVID-19.

The rearrangement links TRBV19 to TRBJ1-5; TRBD1 aligns across 7 bases. This CDR3 comprises 13 residues. J gave up 4 bases and V 11 bases, and 8 bases lay outside the gene matches. Germline V gives CDR1 LNHDA, CDR2 SQIVND (reference sequence). CDR3 residues: CASRDRPNQPQHF. The CDR3 DNA sequence: TGTGCCTCCCGGGACAGACCAAATCAGCCCCAGCATTTT.

The J gene is TRBJ1-1, the V gene TRBV19, with TRBD1 matching 9 bases. Trimming took 0 bases from V and 4 from J; bases not matched to a gene: 6. The CDR3 length is 16 residues. Germline CDR1 reads LNHDA; CDR2 reads SQIVND (reference sequence). The CDR3 region has the DNA TGTGCCAGTAGTATAGATCCCGACAGGGGGTCCACTGAAGCTTTCTTT. Encoded protein: CASSIDPDRGSTEAFF. Full variable domain (outside the CDR3, taken from reference TRBV19 and TRBJ1-1): DGGITQSPKYLFRKEGQNVTLSCEQNLNHDAMYWYRQDPGQGLRLIYYSQIVNDFQKGDIAEGYSVSREKKESFPLTVTSAQKNPTAFYLCASSIDPDRGSTEAFFGQGTRLTVV.

This chain connects TRBV9 to TRBJ2-7, with a tentative D call TRBD2 (6 bases). Germline CDR1 reads SGDLS; CDR2 reads YYNGEE. This CDR3 comprises 18 residues. The germline V and J ends were trimmed by 4 bases and 0 bases, with 23 bases remaining between them. In nucleotides, the CDR3 is TGTGCCAGCAGCCCAGACCACGGGGGACCGTGGCCCTCCTACGAGCAGTACTTC. This gives the protein CASSPDHGGPWPSYEQYF.

The CDR3 nucleotides are TGTGCCAGCAGCACCGGACTAGCGGGAGGGGAGCTGTTTTTT. Its protein is CASSTGLAGGELFF. V gene TRBV11-3 combines with J gene TRBJ2-2; 12 bases agree with TRBD2. Germline trimming cut 5 bases from V and 8 bases from J; bases unmatched to any gene: 3. The CDR3 consists of 14 residues. CDR1 and CDR2 (germline): SGHNT, YENEEA.

The chain combines TRBV7-9 with TRBJ1-1, with 8 bases aligning to TRBD1. Germline-derived CDR1 and CDR2 are SEHNR and FQNEAQ (reference sequence). This CDR3 region has 13 residues. After removal of 10 bases from V and 3 bases from J, the junction contained 7 bases not matched to a gene. The chain's CDR3 is CATDDRGYTEAFF. The CDR3 DNA reads as TGTGCCACCGATGACAGGGGCTACACTGAAGCTTTCTTT.

The chain couples TRBV28 to TRBJ1-4, with D unresolved. CDR3 length: 15 residues. Germline V gene sequence: CDR1 MDHEN, CDR2 SYDVKM. V was clipped by 5 bases and J by 0 bases, with 10 bases between them. CDR3 residues: CASSQMTTTNEKLFF. CDR3 nucleotides: TGTGCCAGCAGTCAGATGACAACAACTAATGAAAAACTGTTTTTT.

The chain recombines TRBV28 with TRBJ1-2; TRBD1 might be the D (6 bases). Deletions cut 5 bases from V and 0 bases from J, with 13 bases between. CDR1 and CDR2 (germline): MDHEN, SYDVKM. This CDR3 is built from 15 residues. The CDR3: CASSAPEGANYGYTF. CDR3 bases: TGTGCCAGCAGTGCGCCAGAGGGGGCTAACTATGGCTACACCTTC.

This clone came up once. The gene calls are TRBV4-1 and TRBJ2-5, with D perhaps TRBD2 (7 bases). Germline CDR1 MGHRA, CDR2 YSYEKL. The CDR3 has 16 amino acids. V lost 3 bases and J 5 bases, leaving 19 bases between the germline ends. The DNA of the CDR3 is TGCGCCAGCAGCCACCGAGGGACCGGGGGGCAGGAGACCCAGTACTTC. Protein product: CASSHRGTGGQETQYF.

The V call is TRBV7-2, the J call TRBJ2-7; TRBD2 aligns across 13 bases. The CDR3 is made up of 17 amino acids. Germline CDR1 SGHTA, CDR2 FQGNSA. V shed 5 bases, J shed 5 bases, and the junction held 12 bases outside the gene matches. The CDR3 reads CASSTPGTSGKRHEQYF. The DNA for the CDR3 is TGTGCCAGCAGCACCCCGGGGACTAGCGGGAAGAGGCACGAGCAGTACTTC.

This chain joins TRBV27 and TRBJ2-7; 8 bases match TRBD2. The CDR3 has 14 amino acids. V lost 6 bases, J lost 2 bases, and 6 bases stayed unmatched. Germline V lookup: CDR1 MNHEY, CDR2 SMNVEV (reference sequence). CDR3 in amino acids: CASSWAGGPYEQYF. Here the CDR3 DNA reads TGTGCCAGCAGCTGGGCGGGAGGCCCCTACGAGCAGTACTTC.

This chain links TRBV18 with TRBJ2-7, with 8 bases that match TRBD1. This CDR3 comprises 15 residues. The junction had 7 bases not matched to a gene; V was cut back by 0 bases and J by 6 bases. CDR1 is KGHSH and CDR2 is LQKENI in the germline V gene. In DNA form, the CDR3 reads TGTGCCAGCTCACCACCGAGTGGCAGGGGGCGCGAGCAGTACTTC. The encoded protein is CASSPPSGRGREQYF.

V gene TRBV5-6 combines with J gene TRBJ2-1; D is possibly TRBD1 (5 bases). Germline CDR1 and CDR2: SGHDT and YYEEEE. V was cut by 0 bases and J by 13 bases, with 8 bases left in between. CDR3 size: 11 residues. The CDR3 sequence: CASSLGQGQFF. The CDR3, as DNA: TGTGCCAGCAGCTTGGGGCAGGGACAGTTCTTC. Complete variable domain (other parts from reference TRBV5-6 and TRBJ2-1): DAGVTQSPTHLIKTRGQQVTLRCSPKSGHDTVSWYQQALGQGPQFIFQYYEEEERQRGNFPDRFSGHQFPNYSSELNVNALLLGDSALYLCASSLGQGQFFGPGTRLTVL.

The rearrangement uses TRBV6-1 and TRBJ1-3, with D possibly matching TRBD1 (5 bases). Trimming pared 1 base from V and 0 bases from J, leaving 10 bases between. Germline CDR1 MNHNS, CDR2 SASEGT. The CDR3 spans 16 residues. CDR3 sequence reads: CASSEDRFSSGNTIYF. CDR3 DNA sequence: TGTGCCAGCAGTGAAGACAGGTTTAGCTCTGGAAACACCATATATTTT.

The chain combines TRBV7-9 with TRBJ2-1, with 8 bases identical to TRBD2. CDR3 length equals 15 residues. The trim removed 6 bases at V and 7 bases at J, leaving 11 bases unmatched. Germline-derived CDR1 and CDR2 are SEHNR and FQNEAQ (reference sequence). CDR3 in DNA: TGTGCCAGCAGATCGCAGCGGGAGCGGGGGAATGAGCAGTTCTTC. As protein: CASRSQRERGNEQFF. Combining the CDR3 with reference TRBV7-9 and TRBJ2-1 gives the whole variable domain DTGVSQNPRHKITKRGQNVTFRCDPISEHNRLYWYRQTLGQGPEFLTYFQNEAQLEKSRLLSDRFSAERPKGSFSTLEIQRTEQGDSAMYLCASRSQRERGNEQFFGPGTRLTVL.

This chain connects TRBV6-5 to TRBJ2-3; 8 nucleotides line up with TRBD2. Trimming removed 7 bases from V and 1 base from J; junction bases left unmatched: 7. This CDR3 has 15 residues. CDR1 MNHEY and CDR2 SVGAGI come from the germline V gene. CDR3 loop: CASTRGGRGTDTQYF. The CDR3 coding sequence is TGTGCCAGCACCCGCGGGGGGCGCGGCACAGATACGCAGTATTTT.

This rearrangement joins TRBV9 to TRBJ2-5, with 8 bases matching TRBD2. The CDR3 sequence is 16 residues long. Germline trimming cut 1 base from V and 7 bases from J; bases unmatched to any gene: 12. Germline CDR1 SGDLS, CDR2 YYNGEE. CDR3 sequence: CASSVFPGGGIGTQYF. The CDR3 nucleotides read TGTGCCAGCAGCGTATTCCCGGGGGGGGGCATTGGGACCCAGTACTTC. The full variable domain, completed using reference TRBV9 and TRBJ2-5, is DSGVTQTPKHLITATGQRVTLRCSPRSGDLSVYWYQQSLDQGLQFLIQYYNGEERAKGNILERFSAQQFPDLHSELNLSSLELGDSALYFCASSVFPGGGIGTQYFGPGTRLLVL.

This chain joins TRBV20-1 and TRBJ2-3, with D possibly TRBD2 on 5 matching bases. CDR3 length: 11 residues. Germline V lookup: CDR1 DFQATT, CDR2 SNEGSKA (reference sequence). The CDR3 spells CSMPRADTQYF. DNA for the CDR3: TGCAGCATGCCGCGGGCAGATACGCAGTATTTT.

The chain couples TRBV5-4 to TRBJ1-5; 11 bases fit TRBD1. The CDR3 is made up of 15 amino acids. The trim removed 0 bases at V and 6 bases at J, leaving 2 bases unmatched. CDR1 SGHNT and CDR2 YYREEE come from the germline V gene (reference sequence). CDR3 amino acids: CASSLGTGGGQPQHF. CDR3 nucleotides: TGTGCCAGCAGCTTGGGGACAGGGGGCGGTCAGCCCCAGCATTTT.

The chain uses TRBV13 and TRBJ2-7; D might be TRBD2 (6 bases). Germline V CDR1 and CDR2: PRHDT, FYEKMQ (reference sequence). This CDR3 is built from 15 residues. The ends were cut back, 2 bases at V and 3 bases at J, with 14 bases in the middle. The CDR3 bases are TGTGCCAGCAGCTTATATGGGGGGAGACGCTACGAGCAGTACTTC. This codes for CASSLYGGRRYEQYF. Together with reference TRBV13 and TRBJ2-7, the CDR3 gives the full variable domain: AAGVIQSPRHLIKEKRETATLKCYPIPRHDTVYWYQQGPGQDPQFLISFYEKMQSDKGSIPDRFSAQQFSDYHSELNMSSLELGDSALYFCASSLYGGRRYEQYFGPGTRLTVT.

The chain joins TRBV9 to TRBJ2-3, with 11 bases lining up with TRBD1. Trimming removed 2 bases from V and 5 bases from J; junction bases left unmatched: 4. This CDR3 comprises 15 residues. Germline lookup yields CDR1 SGDLS and CDR2 YYNGEE. CDR3 bases: TGTGCCAGCAGCGTCTGGACAGGGGGCTTAGATACGCAGTATTTT. It is translated as CASSVWTGGLDTQYF.

In its sample, this clone was seen a few times. The J gene is TRBJ1-6, the V gene TRBV9; D perhaps matches TRBD1 (5 bases). Germline CDR1 and CDR2: SGDLS and YYNGEE. CDR3 size: 14 residues. Deletions cut 2 bases from V and 10 bases from J, with 13 bases between. The CDR3 reads CASSVGQGPSPLHF. CDR3 in DNA: TGTGCCAGCAGCGTTGGGCAGGGTCCCTCACCCCTCCACTTT.

The J gene is TRBJ2-1, the V gene TRBV6-4; D may be TRBD2 (5 bases). The CDR3 totals 15 residues. Trimming left V 2 bases short and J 6 bases short, with 14 bases between. Germline V CDR1 and CDR2: MRHNA, SNTAGT. The CDR3 sequence is CASSDKAGEFNEQFF. The CDR3, as DNA: TGTGCCAGCAGTGACAAGGCGGGCGAGTTCAATGAGCAGTTCTTC.

The sample holds one count of this clone. The sample has other DNA sequences that encode this CDR3 too. V is TRBV5-1 and J is TRBJ2-1; 8 positions agree with TRBD2. The junction had 5 bases not matched to a gene; V was cut back by 4 bases and J by 2 bases. The CDR3 sequence is 15 residues long. Germline-derived CDR1 and CDR2 are SGHRS and YFSETQ. CDR3 protein: CASSPTSGPYNEQFF. CDR3 coding DNA: TGCGCCAGCAGCCCCACTAGCGGCCCCTACAATGAGCAGTTCTTC.

This clone was seen once. The chain carries TRBV28 and TRBJ2-7; D may be TRBD1 (5 bases). The germline V gene has CDR1 MDHEN and CDR2 SYDVKM. The V and J ends lost 3 bases and 3 bases respectively, with 9 bases between them. The CDR3 runs to 13 residues. The CDR3 reads CASSFPGYYEQYF. Here the CDR3 DNA reads TGTGCCAGCAGTTTCCCAGGGTACTACGAGCAGTACTTC.

This chain connects TRBV27 to TRBJ2-7; D is perhaps TRBD1 (6 bases). The germline CDR1 and CDR2 sequences are MNHEY and SMNVEV (reference sequence). V was cut by 6 bases and J by 6 bases, with 21 bases left in between. The CDR3 has 15 amino acids. CDR3 bases: TGTGCCAGCAGCCCCTCGGGACACCCCCCGGTCGAGCAGTACTTC. Protein product: CASSPSGHPPVEQYF.